What follows is one T cell receptor (beta chain) and its context. RNA, once extracted, was reverse transcribed into cDNA for use as the sequencing template. TCRdb's copy holds only in-frame clones and misses some; the assay was immunoSEQ multiplex PCR. The repertoire holds some 200,000 clones, with more than 55% as singletons. This specimen belongs to a study of CD8+ T cells in alopecia areata. Treatment in this sample: oral pan-JAK inhibitor, 5-10 mg twice daily. Collected material from alopecia areata patients comprised lesional scalp punch biopsies and peripheral blood. The CDR3 totals 15 residues. Germline V gives CDR1 SGHRS, CDR2 YFSETQ. V lost 0 bases, J lost 10 bases, and 14 bases lay in between.

This specimen was CD4+ T cells sorted from blood, taken at week 4, from a patient treated with tofacitinib. The chain uses TRBV5-1 and TRBJ1-6, with D possibly being TRBD1 (6 bases). The receptor was derived from a human donor with alopecia areata. DNA for the CDR3: TGCGCCAGCAGCTTGGAGGTGGGACAACAATCACCCCTCCACTTT. Protein sequence: CASSLEVGQQSPLHF.